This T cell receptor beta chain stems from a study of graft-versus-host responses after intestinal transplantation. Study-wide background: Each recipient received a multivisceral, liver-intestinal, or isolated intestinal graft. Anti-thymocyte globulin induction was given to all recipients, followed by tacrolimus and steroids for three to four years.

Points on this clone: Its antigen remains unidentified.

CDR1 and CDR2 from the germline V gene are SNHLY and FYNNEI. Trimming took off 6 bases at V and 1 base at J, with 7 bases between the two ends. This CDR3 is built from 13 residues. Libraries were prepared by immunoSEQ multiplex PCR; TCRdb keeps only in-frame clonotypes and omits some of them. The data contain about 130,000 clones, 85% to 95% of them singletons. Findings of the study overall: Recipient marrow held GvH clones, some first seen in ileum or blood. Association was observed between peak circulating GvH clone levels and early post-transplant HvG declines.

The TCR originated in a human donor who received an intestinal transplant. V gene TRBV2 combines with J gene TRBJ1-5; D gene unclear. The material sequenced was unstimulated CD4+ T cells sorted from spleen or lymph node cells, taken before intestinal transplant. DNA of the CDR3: TGTGCCAGCAGCGATGAGAGCAATCAGCCCCAGCATTTT. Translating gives CASSDESNQPQHF.